This T cell receptor (beta chain) was sequenced in a study of blood T cell repertoires in COVID-19. This CDR3 region has 17 residues. V lost 3 bases, J lost 4 bases, and 12 bases stayed unmatched. Germline V gene lookup returns CDR1 LNHDA and CDR2 SQIVND (reference sequence). This table comes from immunoSEQ multiplex PCR, and its TCRdb copy is limited to in-frame clones, with some not included. The sample lists a few hundred thousand clones, 80% to 90% occurring once. Input material: peripheral blood. V gene TRBV19 combines with J gene TRBJ2-7; 10 positions match TRBD1. This sequence was found in a woman aged 25 to 39 with COVID-19, enrolled during active disease. The CDR3 DNA follows: TGTGCCAGTAGTATTGGTTCTGCGGGACAGGGGTTATACGAGCAGTACTTC. This codes for CASSIGSAGQGLYEQYF.